The TCR beta chain described here comes from a study of post-analysis software for immune sequencing data. Background on the study: Relapsing-remitting, secondary progressive and progressive-relapsing forms made up the multiple sclerosis disease courses. General study results and limits: In patients, five or six TRBV segments were more frequent than in controls, with TRBV5-6, TRBV5-1 and TRBV20-1 among them. Strong same-batch co-clustering of samples appeared with F measure clustering.

Researchers reported that TCR beta cDNA libraries carried unique molecular identifiers. T cells numbering roughly 0.9 to 11 million gave rise to 500,000 to 600,000 cDNA molecules. TCRdb itself ran the PCR reads through MiXCR, one entry per CDR3 protein. Of about 200,000 distinct CDR3 sequences listed, about 30% are singletons. This clonotype has at least ten counts. Its specificity is unknown. This CDR3 comprises 14 residues. Germline loops: CDR1 DFQATT, CDR2 SNEGSKA (reference sequence). V dropped 6 bases and J dropped 0; count of bases not matched to a gene: 7. V usage is TRBV20-1 and J usage is TRBJ1-2, with 7 bases matching TRBD1. The specimen sequenced was blood. This sequence originates from a girl under 18 with multiple sclerosis. The CDR3 DNA sequence: TGCAGTGCCCACCAACAGGGGCCTAACTATGGCTACACCTTC. This sequence encodes CSAHQQGPNYGYTF.